This T cell receptor (beta chain) derives from a study of shared clonotypes between healthy human individuals. V shed 2 bases and J shed 13 bases, with 16 bases lying between them. There are 13 residues in the CDR3. Per germline, CDR1 SGHNT and CDR2 YYREEE (reference sequence). Sequencing was performed with immunoSEQ multiplex PCR; in TCRdb, only in-frame clones are kept and a portion is missing. The sample yields fewer than 700,000 clones, roughly 79% seen once. Sequenced material: PBMCs. This TCR was recovered from a woman between 35 and 50 years old in good health. Some clones in this sample may be carry-over from other donors' samples. The V and J genes are TRBV5-4 and TRBJ2-4; a weak D match, TRBD2 (6 bases). CDR3 DNA sequence: TGTGCCAGCAGCTTAGGCCTAGGAGGGTCCCAGTACTTC. Encoded protein: CASSLGLGGSQYF.